This T cell receptor (beta chain) was captured in a study of shared clonotypes between healthy human individuals. Sorted-subset replicate PCR reactions were performed with about 200 ng DNA, corresponding to about 32,000 T cell genomes. Sequencing used immunoSEQ multiplex PCR; TCRdb keeps in-frame clones, though not all of them. Of 760,000 or so clones detected, approximately 96% appear once; the ten largest clones hold under 0.25%. Per germline, CDR1 MNHEY and CDR2 SMNVEV (reference sequence). V was pared by 8 bases and J by 3 bases, with 23 bases between. This CDR3 contains 16 residues. Terminally differentiated effector memory CD45RA+ cells were left out of the naive CD8 fraction, which was CD45RO-negative and positively selected for CCR7.

This TCR derives from a man aged 25 to 40 in good health. This chain links TRBV27 with TRBJ2-7; the D call may be TRBD1 or TRBD2 (5 bases each). Sample: naive CD8+ T cells sorted from blood. Written as DNA, the CDR3 is TGTGCCAGCGGCGAACAGGATATAATGGGACGCTACGAGCAGTACTTC. Protein product: CASGEQDIMGRYEQYF.